This TCR beta chain was sequenced in a study of cytomegalovirus exposure and HLA in healthy donors. This clone was seen more than once but under ten times. The PCR employed 60 Vbeta primers together with 13 Jbeta primers. TCRdb's table, derived via immunoSEQ multiplex PCR, lists solely in-frame clones and lacks some. The table shows under 200,000 clones, with about two thirds occurring only once. CDR3 size: 13 residues. After removal of 4 bases from V and 6 bases from J, the junction contained 4 bases not matched to a gene. Germline V gene lookup returns CDR1 SGDLS and CDR2 YYNGEE. The V call is TRBV9, the J call TRBJ2-7, with 10 bases lining up with TRBD1. The specimen sequenced was PBMCs. This clonotype originated in a woman in her thirties in good health and CMV-seronegative. In nucleotides, the CDR3 is TGTGCCAGCAGCTCAGGACAGGGGGTCGAGCAGTACTTC. Its protein is CASSSGQGVEQYF.